The 16 T cell receptor beta chains presented below share a single source sample, sequenced in a study of tumor and adjacent non-tumor tissue in lung cancer. No cell sorting was done before RNA was extracted from the tissue. More than 3 cm separated this lung sample from the edge of the tumor. Three rounds of nested PCR, following a modified ARM-PCR protocol, produced the TCRbeta library. TCRdb ran MiXCR on the multiplex PCR reads and lists one entry per CDR3 protein. The repertoire has about 50,000 distinct CDR3 sequences, 74% of them found once; the top ten carry 23%. The sample taken for sequencing was distant non-tumor lung tissue. Receptors originate from a woman aged 60-75 years with non-small cell lung cancer.

This clonotype was picked up one time. At one boundary the junction diverges from the germline segment, which might be a read error. CDR3 in DNA: TGCGCCAGCAGCAAGACCATACAGGGGGCGTTGGGAAACATCATATATTTT. Encoded protein: CASSKTIQGALGNIIYF. The chain couples TRBV4-3 to TRBJ1-3; TRBD1 matches 9 bases. This CDR3 region has 17 residues. From germline, CDR1 is LGHNA and CDR2 YSLEER.

For this clonotype: A junction end diverges from the germline sequence, so it may reflect a read error. The chain recombines TRBV4-1 with TRBJ1-6; no firm D call. Germline V gene data show CDR1 as MGHRA and CDR2 as YSYEKL. This CDR3 has 12 amino acids. In DNA form, the CDR3 reads TGCGCCAGCACCCAACCCGGCTGGCCCCTGCACTTT. Protein sequence: CASTQPGWPLHF.

This clonotype was detected only once. The chain uses TRBV29-1 and TRBJ2-5, with D tentatively TRBD1 (6 bases). With 4 bases removed from V and 10 bases from J, the gap between germline ends came to 16 bases. The CDR3 is made up of 12 amino acids. Germline CDR1 and CDR2: SQVTM and ANQGSEA. The CDR3 protein is CSVGTGKKIQYF. The CDR3 coding sequence is TGCAGCGTTGGTACAGGGAAAAAGATCCAGTACTTC.

The J gene is TRBJ1-1, the V gene TRBV30, with unresolved D. Trimming cost V 1 base and J 4 bases, with 10 bases left between them. The CDR3 runs 13 residues. Germline CDR1 is GTSNPN and CDR2 is SVGIG (reference sequence). The CDR3, as DNA: TGTGCCTGGAGTGCCCGACCCGTCACTGAAGCTTTCTTT. Its translation: CAWSARPVTEAFF.

Of note for this clonotype: One end of the junction does not line up with germline, which may come from a read error. J is TRBJ2-3 and V is TRBV28; D is perhaps TRBD2 (6 bases). The CDR3 is made up of 15 amino acids. Germline assignment: CDR1 MDHEN and CDR2 SYDVKM. The CDR3 is CAISLGDSGLDTQYF. As DNA, the CDR3 is TGTGCCATCAGTCTTGGGGACTCGGGCCTGGATACGCAGTATTTT.

This clonotype was seen a handful of times. A much larger clone lies a single base off, so this may be a read error. The CDR3 sequence: CAGSLGPSPLHF. In DNA, the CDR3 is TGTGCCGGCAGCTTAGGCCCTTCACCCCTCCACTTT. The rearrangement links TRBV13 to TRBJ1-6; D is unresolved. The CDR3 extends over 12 amino acids. From germline, CDR1 is PRHDT and CDR2 FYEKMQ (reference sequence).

As regards this clonotype: A junction boundary mismatches the germline segment, possibly from a read error. The genes are TRBV6-5 and TRBJ1-1; 7 bases map to TRBD1. CDR1 is MNHEY, CDR2 SVGAGI, per germline. The CDR3 is 13 amino acids. The CDR3 is CVSNRDSPNEAFF. The CDR3 DNA reads as TGTGTCAGCAATCGGGACAGCCCTAATGAAGCTTTCTTT.

In regard to this clonotype: At one boundary the junction diverges from the germline segment, which might be a read error. The V call is TRBV6-5, the J call TRBJ2-7; D is uncertain. Germline V lookup: CDR1 MNHEY, CDR2 SVGAGI. CDR3 length: 13 amino acids. The CDR3 is CASSPLFRYEQYF. The DNA for the CDR3 is TGTGCCAGCAGCCCGCTCTTTAGATACGAGCAGTATTTC.

With regard to this clonotype: Possible read error: a much larger clone is one base away. The chain uses TRBV5-6 and TRBJ2-3, with D unclear. In germline, CDR1 is SGHDT, CDR2 YYEEEE. The CDR3 extends over 14 amino acids. CDR3 protein: CASSTSSYTDTHYF. The DNA of the CDR3 is TGTGCCAGCAGCACGTCCAGCTACACAGATACGCATTATTTT.

To note about this clonotype: This CDR3 fails to terminate in the conserved phenylalanine or tryptophan, so it likely reflects a read error. This chain uses TRBV5-1 with TRBJ2-1; perhaps TRBD2 as D (7 bases). This CDR3 spans 14 amino acids. The V gene's germline CDR1 is SGHRS and CDR2 YFSETQ. In nucleotides, the CDR3 is TGCGCCAACAGCTTGGGGGCGGGGGCGAATGAGCAGTTCTAC. Translation gives CANSLGAGANEQFY.

About this clonotype: The junction shows a germline mismatch at one end, possibly a read error. V and J are TRBV6-1 and TRBJ2-7, with a possible D match to TRBD1 (5 bases). Germline CDR1 and CDR2: MNHNS and SASEGT. The CDR3 loop spans 13 amino acids. The CDR3: CTSSEGAVYEQYF. For the CDR3, the DNA is TGTACCAGCAGTGAAGGGGCCGTCTACGAGCAGTACTTC.

Relative to its sample, this clonotype is medium-sized (0.01 to 0.1%). The CDR3 DNA follows: TGTGCCAGCAGCTTAGATCTCGGCGGGGGGGATACGCAGTATTTT. It is translated as CASSLDLGGGDTQYF. The chain has TRBV11-2 and TRBJ2-3; TRBD2 matches at 8 bases. This CDR3 spans 15 amino acids. V shed 0 bases, J shed 6 bases, and the junction held 5 bases outside the gene matches. In germline, CDR1 is SGHAT, CDR2 FQNNGV.

In its sample, this clonotype was seen a few times. This may be a read error, as it is one base from a much larger clone. V usage is TRBV6-1 and J usage is TRBJ1-5; D gene ambiguous. The CDR3 has 13 amino acids. Per germline, CDR1 MNHNS and CDR2 SASEGT. The V gene lost 3 bases and the J gene lost 9 bases, with 12 bases spanning the gap. The CDR3 region has the DNA TGTGCCAGCAGTGATTGGGGTTCGGGGCCCCAGCATTTT. It specifies CASSDWGSGPQHF.

Remarks on this clonotype: No conserved phenylalanine or tryptophan ends this CDR3, so it is likely a read error. The V call is TRBV6-5, the J call TRBJ2-7; D is possibly TRBD1 (5 bases). CDR1 and CDR2 (germline): MNHEY, SVGAGI. CDR3 length: 15 amino acids. The CDR3 sequence is CASSYSTGISYEQYL. The CDR3 nucleotides are TGTGCCAGCAGTTACTCAACAGGAATCTCCTATGAGCAGTACTTA.

As concerns this clonotype: One end of the junction does not line up with germline, which may come from a read error. The chain uses TRBV6-6 and TRBJ1-2, with D perhaps TRBD1 (5 bases). CDR1 is MNHNY, CDR2 SVGAGI, per germline (reference sequence). The CDR3 loop spans 13 amino acids. CDR3 sequence: CASSPGGGDGYNF. CDR3 in DNA: TGTGCCAGCTCCCCGGGGGGAGGAGATGGCTACAATTTC.

On this clonotype itself: A read error may explain this, as a much larger clone is one base away. This chain connects TRBV20-1 to TRBJ2-3, with D possibly TRBD2 on 5 matching bases. The germline V gene has CDR1 DFQATT and CDR2 SNEGSKA (reference sequence). CDR3 length: 14 amino acids. The CDR3 is CNARDFTRGDTQYF. In nucleotides, the CDR3 is TGCAATGCTAGAGATTTCACCCGCGGGGATACGCAGTATTTT.